The clone carrying this TCR beta chain was seen just once. The data were taken from a study of blood T cell repertoires in COVID-19. In the study overall: PBMCs, B-cell-depleted T cells, or T cells were the source of the cDNA or gDNA that made up the material.

The table came from immunoSEQ multiplex PCR; TCRdb's copy has only in-frame clones and leaves some out. The sample carries fewer than 200,000 clones, under 85% recorded once. The CDR3 consists of 16 residues. Trimming removed 3 bases from V and 7 bases from J, with 16 bases in between. Germline CDR1 MNHNS, CDR2 SASEGT. The sample comprised peripheral blood. This sequence was found in a human donor in a cohort sampled during active COVID-19. The chain is built from TRBV6-1 and TRBJ1-6; weak D call: TRBD1 (5 bases). CDR3 nucleotides: TGTGCCAGCAGTGAGTTCATGAGACAGCAGAATTCACCCCTCCACTTT. This translates into CASSEFMRQQNSPLHF.